These 28 T cell receptor beta chains share one sample of origin, sequenced in a study of T cells in localized non-small cell lung cancer. Clones were sequenced by immunoSEQ multiplex PCR, and TCRdb holds only the in-frame ones, with some missing. The table records 1,300 to 1,500 clones, about 22% of them present only once. The starting material was normal lung tissue next to the tumor, obtained before any cancer treatment. All receptors derive from a woman aged 40 to 75 with stage I lung adenocarcinoma.

This sequence joins TRBV7-7 and TRBJ1-2; 7 bases match TRBD1. Germline CDR1 SSHAT, CDR2 FNYEAQ (reference sequence). CDR3 size: 15 residues. V was pared by 2 bases and J by 0 bases, with 3 bases of the junction left unmatched. The chain's CDR3 is CASSLLGQTNYGYTF. In DNA, the CDR3 is TGTGCCAGCAGCTTATTGGGACAGACTAACTATGGCTACACCTTC.

The rearrangement links TRBV11-3 to TRBJ2-2; the D call may be TRBD1 or TRBD2 (5 bases each). The V gene's germline CDR1 is SGHNT and CDR2 YENEEA. The CDR3 length is 15 residues. Trimming stripped 3 bases from V and 5 bases from J, with 13 bases between. CDR3 loop: CASSLRLGETGELFF. The CDR3 coding sequence is TGTGCCAGCAGCTTGCGGCTAGGGGAGACCGGGGAGCTGTTTTTT.

This clone was counted a few times. This chain connects TRBV18 to TRBJ1-2; no firm D call. The CDR3 has 16 amino acids. The germline V and J ends were trimmed by 1 base and 2 bases, with 14 bases remaining between them. The germline CDR1 and CDR2 sequences are KGHSH and LQKENI. CDR3 residues: CASSPRLEGNNYGYTF. The CDR3 nucleotides are TGTGCCAGCTCACCACGACTGGAGGGCAACAACTATGGCTACACCTTC.

By frequency in the sample, this clone is medium-sized (0.01 to 0.1%). The DNA of the CDR3 is TGTGCCAGCAGTTACCTAGGCGGGAATGAGCAGTTCTTC. Residues: CASSYLGGNEQFF. The V call is TRBV6-8, the J call TRBJ2-1; tentative D call: TRBD2 (5 bases). This CDR3 is built from 13 residues. CDR1 and CDR2 from the germline V gene are MNHGY and SAAAGT. Trimming pared 2 bases from V and 7 bases from J, leaving 9 bases between.

This clone showed up just a few times. The CDR3 is CASRTRQESYEQYF. Here the CDR3 DNA reads TGTGCCAGCAGGACAAGACAGGAATCCTACGAGCAGTACTTC. The chain couples TRBV7-4 to TRBJ2-7; a possible D gene is TRBD1 (6 bases). CDR1 is SGHVT, CDR2 SQSDAQ, per germline. The CDR3 consists of 14 residues. The germline V and J ends were trimmed by 6 bases and 1 base, with 13 bases remaining between them. Full variable domain (outside the CDR3, taken from reference TRBV7-4 and TRBJ2-7): GAGVSQSPRYKVAKRGRDVALRCDSISGHVTLYWYRQTLGQGSEVLTYSQSDAQRDKSGRPSGRFSAERPERSVSTLKIQRTEQGDSAVYLCASRTRQESYEQYFGPGTRLTVT.

V and J are TRBV18 and TRBJ1-1; TRBD1 matches 7 bases. There are 13 residues in the CDR3. Germline CDR1 reads KGHSH; CDR2 reads LQKENI. V shed 3 bases, J shed 7 bases, and the junction held 5 bases outside the gene matches. CDR3 nucleotides: TGTGCCAGCTCACCGAACCGGGACAGTGAAGCTTTCTTT. Translation gives CASSPNRDSEAFF.

This clone has more than one count but fewer than ten. This chain joins TRBV18 and TRBJ2-7, with TRBD1 identical over 8 bases. Germline V lookup: CDR1 KGHSH, CDR2 LQKENI. V was pared by 5 bases and J by 6 bases, with 3 bases of the junction left unmatched. The CDR3 has 12 amino acids. The CDR3, as DNA: TGTGCCAGCTCATACGACAGGGGCGAGCAGTACTTC. As protein: CASSYDRGEQYF.

This clone has only a few counts. The rearrangement links TRBV12-5 to TRBJ2-1; 7 nucleotides line up with TRBD2. The length of the CDR3 is 11 residues. Germline V gene sequence: CDR1 LGHNT, CDR2 FRNRAP. CDR3: CASGIYNEQFF. Here the CDR3 DNA reads TGTGCCAGCGGGATTTACAATGAGCAGTTCTTC.

In this sample, this clone turned up a few times. The rearrangement links TRBV11-3 to TRBJ1-5; the match to TRBD1 covers 7 bases. CDR3 length: 16 residues. V was pared by 3 bases and J by 7 bases, with 12 bases of the junction left unmatched. Germline CDR1 is SGHNT and CDR2 is YENEEA. CDR3 region: CASSLGAGGYSQPQHF. The DNA for the CDR3 is TGTGCCAGCAGCTTGGGGGCAGGGGGATACTCCCAGCCCCAGCATTTT. Variable domain in full (rest from reference TRBV11-3 and TRBJ1-5): EAGVVQSPRYKIIEKKQPVAFWCNPISGHNTLYWYLQNLGQGPELLIRYENEEAVDDSQLPKDRFSAERLKGVDSTLKIQPAELGDSAVYLCASSLGAGGYSQPQHFGDGTRLSIL.

This clone was recorded a few times. The chain recombines TRBV18 with TRBJ1-6; TRBD1 is a possible D gene (6 bases). Germline V gene sequence: CDR1 KGHSH, CDR2 LQKENI. Deletions cut 0 bases from V and 14 bases from J, with 11 bases between. This CDR3 has 13 residues. The CDR3 nucleotides read TGTGCCAGCTCACCACCCCAGGGGAGCACCCTCCACTTT. Translated: CASSPPQGSTLHF.

This clone ranks as large. The genes are TRBV28 and TRBJ1-6; D is unclear. The CDR3 is made up of 15 amino acids. The V gene lost 5 bases and the J gene lost 5 bases, with 13 bases spanning the gap. Germline V gene data show CDR1 as MDHEN and CDR2 as SYDVKM. The CDR3 nucleotides are TGTGCCAGCAGTCCCCGGACGTTTGATAATTCACCCCTCCACTTT. Protein product: CASSPRTFDNSPLHF.

This clone was found a few times. V is TRBV15 and J is TRBJ2-1; perhaps TRBD1 as D (6 bases). Trimming took 5 bases from V and 4 from J, leaving 18 bases between them. The germline V gene encodes CDR1 LNHNV and CDR2 YYDKDF (reference sequence). The CDR3 is 16 residues long. The CDR3 nucleotides read TGTGCCACCAGCCGACACGGACAGAGAGCATACAATGAGCAGTTCTTC. Its translation: CATSRHGQRAYNEQFF.

In regard to this clone: At the DNA level, this CDR3 is encoded by other sequences in the same sample as well. The genes are TRBV5-1 and TRBJ1-1; TRBD1 matches at 10 bases. V shed 4 bases and J 6 bases; nucleotides not matched to a gene: 6. This CDR3 spans 14 amino acids. Germline V lookup: CDR1 SGHRS, CDR2 YFSETQ. The CDR3 loop is CASSLGGQGAEAFF. The CDR3 DNA follows: TGCGCCAGCAGCCTAGGAGGACAGGGGGCTGAAGCTTTCTTT.

This clone has only one observation. V is TRBV10-2 and J is TRBJ1-1; TRBD1 is a possible D gene (5 bases). V was clipped by 8 bases and J by 5 bases, with 21 bases between them. CDR3 length: 15 amino acids. Germline lookup yields CDR1 WSHSY and CDR2 SAAADI. The CDR3 bases are TGCGCCAGCTCCCCAACCGGGACCTCTGGGACTGAAGCTTTCTTT. Residues: CASSPTGTSGTEAFF.

A few counts support this clone. The chain uses TRBV9 and TRBJ2-5, with D possibly TRBD2 on 5 matching bases. V was pared by 7 bases and J by 5 bases, with 15 bases between. This CDR3 spans 13 amino acids. Germline V gives CDR1 SGDLS, CDR2 YYNGEE. This CDR3 reads CASSPGSVETQYF. The CDR3 coding sequence is TGTGCCAGCTCCCCGGGGAGTGTCGAGACCCAGTACTTC.

This clone occurred a few times. CDR3 coding DNA: TGTGCCAGCAGCGTAGGTCAGGGGCTTAATTCACCCCTCCACTTT. It specifies CASSVGQGLNSPLHF. The chain carries TRBV9 and TRBJ1-6; TRBD1 is a possible D gene (6 bases). The germline V and J ends were trimmed by 0 bases and 6 bases, with 10 bases remaining between them. Looked up from germline, CDR1 is SGDLS and CDR2 is YYNGEE. CDR3 size: 15 residues.

This clone showed up just a few times. The chain employs TRBV7-2 and TRBJ2-7, with unresolved D. Germline V CDR1 and CDR2: SGHTA, FQGNSA. V was clipped by 4 bases and J by 0 bases, with 10 bases between them. The CDR3 is 14 residues long. The CDR3 bases are TGTGCCAGCAGCTCACAGATAAGCTCCTACGAGCAGTACTTC. The encoded protein is CASSSQISSYEQYF.

This clone is categorized as medium-sized. This chain connects TRBV6-8 to TRBJ2-7; 10 nucleotides agree with TRBD1. CDR3 length: 13 residues. The germline V gene encodes CDR1 MNHGY and CDR2 SAAAGT. V gave up 6 bases and J gave up 8 bases; unmatched junction bases: 7. Written as DNA, the CDR3 is TGTGCCAGCAGGGGGCAGGGACAGGGGAAGCAGTACTTC. Translated, it gives CASRGQGQGKQYF.

The chain is built from TRBV6-8 and TRBJ1-4; D is ambiguous. CDR3 size: 15 residues. CDR1 is MNHGY, CDR2 SAAAGT, per germline. Trimming cost V 0 bases and J 8 bases, with 13 bases left between them. CDR3 amino acids: CASSYSGNGGEKLFF. The CDR3 nucleotides are TGTGCCAGCAGTTACTCGGGAAACGGAGGGGAAAAACTGTTTTTT.

V and J are TRBV19 and TRBJ2-3; a possible D gene is TRBD1 (6 bases). The germline CDR1 and CDR2 sequences are LNHDA and SQIVND (reference sequence). Deletions cut 1 base from V and 5 bases from J, with 13 bases between. The CDR3 has 15 residues. The DNA of the CDR3 is TGTGCCAGTAGTATAGGGGCCAGCAGGGGAGATACGCAGTATTTT. As protein: CASSIGASRGDTQYF.

The chain recombines TRBV19 with TRBJ2-1; maybe TRBD2 (6 bases). The CDR3 runs to 16 residues. CDR1 and CDR2 (germline): LNHDA, SQIVND (reference sequence). Between the trimmed V and J ends, which lost 3 bases and 1 base, there was a span of 13 bases. Written as DNA, the CDR3 is TGTGCCAGTAGTATCGACGGGAGAGGGTCCTACAATGAGCAGTTCTTC. This sequence encodes CASSIDGRGSYNEQFF.

V usage is TRBV9 and J usage is TRBJ1-4; unclear D gene. Trimming shortened V by 3 bases and J by 8 bases, and 17 bases separated the two germline ends. The CDR3 contains 15 residues. Germline V gene sequence: CDR1 SGDLS, CDR2 YYNGEE. In nucleotides, the CDR3 is TGTGCCAGCAGCGAATACGGCACGTGGAAGGAAAAACTGTTTTTT. Protein: CASSEYGTWKEKLFF. Variable domain in full (rest from reference TRBV9 and TRBJ1-4): DSGVTQTPKHLITATGQRVTLRCSPRSGDLSVYWYQQSLDQGLQFLIQYYNGEERAKGNILERFSAQQFPDLHSELNLSSLELGDSALYFCASSEYGTWKEKLFFGSGTQLSVL.

This clone was picked up a small number of times. The rearrangement links TRBV6-8 to TRBJ1-2; D possibly corresponds to TRBD1 (6 bases). The CDR3 is 16 residues long. Germline lookup yields CDR1 MNHGY and CDR2 SAAAGT. Trimming pared 0 bases from V and 4 bases from J, leaving 15 bases between. The DNA of the CDR3 is TGTGCCAGCAGTTACTCGAAGAATACAGGGCGCTATGGCTACACCTTC. Protein product: CASSYSKNTGRYGYTF.

The chain carries TRBV15 and TRBJ2-2; possibly TRBD1 for D (6 bases). CDR3 size: 15 residues. The V end lost 1 base, the J end lost 1 base, and 7 bases lay between the germline ends. CDR1 and CDR2 from the germline V gene are LNHNV and YYDKDF (reference sequence). The chain's CDR3 is CATSRGQVNTGELFF. DNA of the CDR3: TGTGCCACCAGCAGAGGACAGGTGAACACCGGGGAGCTGTTTTTT.

The V call is TRBV9, the J call TRBJ2-1; no clear D. The CDR3 runs to 13 residues. Germline assignment: CDR1 SGDLS and CDR2 YYNGEE. V was shortened by 1 base and J by 5 bases, with 7 bases between the two germline ends. Written as DNA, the CDR3 is TGTGCCAGCAGCGTATGGGCGAACAATGAGCAGTTCTTC. Its translation: CASSVWANNEQFF.

By frequency in the sample, this clone is medium-sized. The chain couples TRBV11-3 to TRBJ2-4; no definite D call. CDR1 SGHNT and CDR2 YENEEA come from the germline V gene. Trimming took 5 bases from V and 7 from J, leaving 15 bases between them. The CDR3 covers 14 residues. The CDR3 bases are TGTGCCAGCAGCCTCTGGTGGTCACTCAACATTCAGTACTTC. This gives the protein CASSLWWSLNIQYF.

The chain recombines TRBV5-1 with TRBJ2-3; maybe TRBD1 (6 bases). Germline values: CDR1 SGHRS, CDR2 YFSETQ. Trimming left V 0 bases short and J 3 bases short, with 11 bases between. The CDR3 is 15 residues long. CDR3 DNA: TGCGCCAGCAGCTTGGGGGTCAGGGGTACAGATACGCAGTATTTT. It specifies CASSLGVRGTDTQYF.

V usage is TRBV6-8 and J usage is TRBJ1-1; D not resolved. This CDR3 contains 13 residues. Trimming pared 5 bases from V and 0 bases from J, leaving 7 bases between. Germline V lookup: CDR1 MNHGY, CDR2 SAAAGT. CDR3 protein: CASSAGVNTEAFF. The CDR3 nucleotides are TGTGCCAGCAGTGCCGGGGTGAACACTGAAGCTTTCTTT.